This is a list of T cell receptor beta chains from one sample in a study of cytomegalovirus exposure and HLA in healthy donors. Clones were sequenced by immunoSEQ multiplex PCR, and TCRdb holds only the in-frame ones, with some missing. The sample contains about 150,000 clones, 65% to 75% of which appear only once. Material for sequencing was PBMCs. All receptors come from a young man in good health and CMV-seronegative. The CDR3 runs from the conserved cysteine through the conserved F or W. Each record gives: clone size, J gene, V gene, D gene, CDR3 DNA, CDR3 protein. A D gene is named only where the DNA matches it firmly. Size is stated for part of the rows, as once, few or many counts, or as a class when the clone is expanded.

. TRBJ1-1 TRBV4-3 . TGCGCCAGCAGCCAAGATCCCGGGTTAATCATGAACACTGAAGCTTTCTTT CASSQDPGLIMNTEAFF
. TRBJ2-1 TRBV19 . TGTGCCAGTAGCCGAGGGTACTTAAGCTCCTACAATGAGCAGTTCTTC CASSRGYLSSYNEQFF
. TRBJ1-5 TRBV19 TRBD1 TGTGCCAGTACCACGATCGTAGGACAGGGCGATCAGCCCCAGCATTTT CASTTIVGQGDQPQHF
. TRBJ2-2 TRBV4-3 TRBD1 TGCGCCAGCAGCCAAGATCGGTCAGGGGGCACCGGGGAGCTGTTTTTT CASSQDRSGGTGELFF
. TRBJ1-6 TRBV28 TRBD1 TGTGCCAGCAGTGCGACACCGGGACAGGGGAATTCACCCCTCCACTTT CASSATPGQGNSPLHF
. TRBJ1-2 TRBV7-2 . TGTGCCAGCAGCTTAGGCCCGGACGGGAGGGCCTATGGCTACACCTTC CASSLGPDGRAYGYTF
. TRBJ1-3 TRBV2 . TGTGCCAGCTTCGGAACAGTCTCTGGAAACACCATATATTTT CASFGTVSGNTIYF
. TRBJ1-4 TRBV6-4 . TGTGCCAGCAGAGTCCGGGATTCCACTAATGAAAAACTGTTTTTT CASRVRDSTNEKLFF
few TRBJ2-1 TRBV11-2 TRBD2 TGTGCCAGCAGCTATCGGATTAGACTAGCGGGGGGGGATTACAATGAGCAGTTCTTC CASSYRIRLAGGDYNEQFF
. TRBJ1-1 TRBV5-1 . TGCGCCAGCAGCGCGGGACTGACGACGAACACTGAAGCTTTCTTT CASSAGLTTNTEAFF
. TRBJ2-3 TRBV7-6 . TGTGCCAGCAGCTCGCGACAGCGAATCACAGATACGCAGTATTTT CASSSRQRITDTQYF
. TRBJ2-2 TRBV4-2 TRBD2 TGTGCCAGCAGCCAAGGGACTAGCGGCACCGGGGAGCTGTTTTTT CASSQGTSGTGELFF
. TRBJ1-1 TRBV6-5 . TGTGCCAGCAGCCTCCGGGACACGTCTGAAGCTTTCTTT CASSLRDTSEAFF